This TCR beta chain was observed in a study of PD-L1 blockade in urothelial cancer. Study in general: Administration of atezolizumab to patients began in the mid-2010s, at 1,200 mg intravenously every 3 weeks. Median blood clonality was roughly 0.087, with around 83,000 unique TCRs.

Germline-derived CDR1 and CDR2 are SGHDN and FVKESK. CDR3 length equals 15 residues. Trimming at V came to 3 bases and at J to 7 bases, leaving 4 bases not matched to a gene. Measured with immunoSEQ multiplex PCR; TCRdb has only the in-frame clones, and not every one. The top ten clones hold about 3.3% of a sample with some 47,000 clones, roughly four fifths of them seen once. This chain joins TRBV14 and TRBJ1-6; TRBD1 matches at 9 bases. Sequences were derived from PBMCs, sampled around atezolizumab (anti-PD-L1) treatment. This receptor was obtained from a man between 65 and 79 years old with urothelial cancer. CDR3 nucleotides: TGTGCCAGCAGCCATGGAGACAGGGGGAATTCACCCCTCCACTTT. It is translated as CASSHGDRGNSPLHF.